This record looks at one TCR beta chain sequence and its context. Its antigen remains unidentified. This sample was included in a study of T cell repertoires in cytomegalovirus infection. Notes on the study in general: Carriers of CMV and the relevant HLA type were discriminated by public TCR beta frequency.

CDR3 length: 14 amino acids. Germline CDR1 is SGHVS and CDR2 is FNYEAQ. Trimming took off 4 bases at V and 10 bases at J, with 19 bases between the two ends. TCRdb reanalysed the reads using MiXCR and keeps one entry per CDR3 protein. The sample lists 230,000 or so distinct CDR3 sequences, 35% to 45% occurring once. This sequence was found in a human donor in good health (CMV status not recorded). Some clones in this sample may be carry-over from other donors' samples. The sequences come from CD8+ T cells from cultured PBMCs, collected from culture after CMV antigen stimulation. V and J are TRBV7-6 and TRBJ1-2, with a weak D call TRBD1 (5 bases). This CDR3 is CASSSGGKWDLYTF. The CDR3 DNA follows: TGTGCCAGCAGCTCCGGGGGGAAGTGGGACCTCTACACCTTC. Drawing the rest from reference TRBV7-6 and TRBJ1-2, the complete variable domain is GAGVSQSPRYKVTKRGQDVALRCDPISGHVSLYWYRQALGQGPEFLTYFNYEAQQDKSGLPNDRFSAERPEGSISTLTIQRTEQRDSAMYRCASSSGGKWDLYTFGSGTRLTVV.